These 3 T cell receptor beta chains share one sample of origin, sequenced in a study of T-cell reconstitution after alpha-beta-depleted transplantation in children. Using unique molecular identifiers, the investigators prepared the TCRbeta library. TCRdb used MiXCR to reprocess the PCR reads, holding one entry per CDR3 protein. Of just over 200,000 distinct CDR3 sequences in the sample, around 9.2% were seen once. The sequences come from PBMCs, mostly from graft donor cells, collected 360 days after TCRalphabeta/CD19-depleted stem cell transplant. The receptor source for this set is a male patient between 2 and 15 years old who had a stem cell transplant for acute myeloid leukemia, so the T cells may come from the graft donor.

J is TRBJ2-4 and V is TRBV7-9; possibly TRBD1 or TRBD2 for D (6 bases each). CDR1 and CDR2 from the germline V gene are SEHNR and FQNEAQ (reference sequence). This CDR3 comprises 15 residues. V lost 8 bases and J 0 bases, leaving 14 bases between the germline ends. DNA of the CDR3: TGTGCCAGCCAGGGGTTTAGCGGAGCCAAAAACATTCAGTACTTC. Its protein product is CASQGFSGAKNIQYF.

The sample holds a few counts of this clonotype. The rearrangement uses TRBV7-2 and TRBJ2-1; D unresolved. V shed 6 bases and J shed 1 base, with 7 bases lying between them. Germline CDR1 reads SGHTA; CDR2 reads FQGNSA. The CDR3 length is 13 residues. CDR3 nucleotides: TGTGCCAGCAGGGACCTTTCCTACAATGAGCAGTTCTTC. It codes for CASRDLSYNEQFF.

This clonotype has at least ten counts. The chain joins TRBV20-1 to TRBJ2-7; weak D call: TRBD2 (5 bases). V lost 6 bases, J lost 7 bases, and 19 bases lay in between. CDR1 and CDR2 (germline): DFQATT, SNEGSKA (reference sequence). This CDR3 is 13 amino acids long. The CDR3 is CSALKPGLEEQYV. CDR3 nucleotide sequence: TGCAGTGCCCTCAAGCCCGGACTTGAGGAGCAGTACGTC.